These T cell receptor beta chains were read from a single sample in a study of T cell responses to AZD1222 COVID-19 vaccine. TCRdb's copy holds only in-frame clones and misses some; the assay was immunoSEQ multiplex PCR. The repertoire holds some 180,000 clones, with about nine tenths as singletons. The sample consisted of peripheral blood, taken on day 0 of AZD1222 vaccination. The receptors originated from an adult in good health. CDR3s include the opening cysteine and the closing phenylalanine or tryptophan. The order of the fields is J gene, clone size, V gene, CDR3 length, CDR3 protein. Size tells how often a clone was seen (once, few, many) or the class of an expanded clone, and some rows leave it out.

J gene: TRBJ2-3; clone size: NA; V gene: TRBV14; CDR3 length: 17; CDR3 protein: CASSRPLSGRGTDTQYF
J gene: TRBJ1-2; clone size: NA; V gene: TRBV6-4; CDR3 length: 12; CDR3 protein: CASSGRLYGYTF
J gene: TRBJ1-6; clone size: few; V gene: TRBV5-6; CDR3 length: 15; CDR3 protein: CASSLPGGYNSPLHF
J gene: TRBJ2-7; clone size: NA; V gene: TRBV25-1; CDR3 length: 14; CDR3 protein: CASMARLSVGEQYF
J gene: TRBJ1-3; clone size: NA; V gene: TRBV9; CDR3 length: 13; CDR3 protein: CASSVGRGNTIYF
J gene: TRBJ1-1; clone size: NA; V gene: TRBV14; CDR3 length: 14; CDR3 protein: CASSQVRMNTEAFF
J gene: TRBJ1-5; clone size: NA; V gene: TRBV13; CDR3 length: 15; CDR3 protein: CASSVTGVGNQPQHF
J gene: TRBJ2-7; clone size: NA; V gene: TRBV5-4; CDR3 length: 13; CDR3 protein: CASSLVGVGEQYF
J gene: TRBJ1-2; clone size: NA; V gene: TRBV19; CDR3 length: 13; CDR3 protein: CASSISGLYGYTF
J gene: TRBJ1-2; clone size: NA; V gene: TRBV4-3; CDR3 length: 15; CDR3 protein: CASSQDRGANYGYTF
J gene: TRBJ1-2; clone size: NA; V gene: TRBV7-2; CDR3 length: 14; CDR3 protein: CASSLEEAVGGYTF
J gene: TRBJ2-7; clone size: NA; V gene: TRBV19; CDR3 length: 13; CDR3 protein: CASSMAQNDEQYF
J gene: TRBJ2-3; clone size: NA; V gene: TRBV20-1; CDR3 length: 11; CDR3 protein: CSARMLAELYF
J gene: TRBJ1-4; clone size: NA; V gene: TRBV19; CDR3 length: 15; CDR3 protein: CASSRRGATNEKLFF
J gene: TRBJ2-7; clone size: once; V gene: TRBV6-5; CDR3 length: 14; CDR3 protein: CASRDRGLTYEQYF
J gene: TRBJ1-5; clone size: NA; V gene: TRBV10-3; CDR3 length: 14; CDR3 protein: CAISDRGGNQPQHF